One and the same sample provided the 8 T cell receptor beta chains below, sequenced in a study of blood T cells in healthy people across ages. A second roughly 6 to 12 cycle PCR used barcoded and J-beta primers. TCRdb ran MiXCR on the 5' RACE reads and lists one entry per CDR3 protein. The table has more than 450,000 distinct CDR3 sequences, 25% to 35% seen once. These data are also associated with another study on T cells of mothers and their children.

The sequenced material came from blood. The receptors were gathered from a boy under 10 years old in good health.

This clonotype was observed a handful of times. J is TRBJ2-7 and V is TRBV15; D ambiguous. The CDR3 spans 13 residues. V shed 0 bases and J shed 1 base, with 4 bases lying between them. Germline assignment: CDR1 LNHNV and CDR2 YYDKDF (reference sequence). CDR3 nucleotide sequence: TGTGCCACCAGCAGAGATCGGTCCTACGAGCAGTACTTC. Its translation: CATSRDRSYEQYF.

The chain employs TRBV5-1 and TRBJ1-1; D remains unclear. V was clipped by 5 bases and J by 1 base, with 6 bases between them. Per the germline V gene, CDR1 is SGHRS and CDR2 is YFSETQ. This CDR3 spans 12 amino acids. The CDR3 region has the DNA TGCGCCAGCAGTACGGAGAACACTGAAGCTTTCTTT. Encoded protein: CASSTENTEAFF.

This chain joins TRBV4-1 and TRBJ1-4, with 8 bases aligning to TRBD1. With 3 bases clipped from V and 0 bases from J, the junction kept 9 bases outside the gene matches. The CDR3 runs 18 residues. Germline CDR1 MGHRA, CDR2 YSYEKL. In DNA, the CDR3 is TGCGCCAGCAGCCACGGTCGGACAGGGAGAGCAACTAATGAAAAACTGTTTTTT. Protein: CASSHGRTGRATNEKLFF.

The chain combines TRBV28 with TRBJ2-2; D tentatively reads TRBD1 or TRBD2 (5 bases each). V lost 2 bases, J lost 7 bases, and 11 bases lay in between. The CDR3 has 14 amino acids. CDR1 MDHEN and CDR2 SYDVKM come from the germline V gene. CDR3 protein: CASSLGGFGGELFF. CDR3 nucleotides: TGTGCCAGCAGTTTAGGGGGTTTTGGCGGGGAGCTGTTTTTT.

The CDR3 DNA is TGTGCCAGCAGCGTAGAGGCAGGGTCCTACAATGAGCAGTTCTTC. Translated: CASSVEAGSYNEQFF. The V gene is TRBV9, the J gene TRBJ2-1, with a possible D match to TRBD1 (5 bases). This CDR3 contains 15 residues. Trimming pared 0 bases from V and 1 base from J, leaving 8 bases between. The germline gives CDR1 SGDLS, CDR2 YYNGEE. The complete variable domain, with remaining parts taken from reference TRBV9 and TRBJ2-1, reads DSGVTQTPKHLITATGQRVTLRCSPRSGDLSVYWYQQSLDQGLQFLIQYYNGEERAKGNILERFSAQQFPDLHSELNLSSLELGDSALYFCASSVEAGSYNEQFFGPGTRLTVL.

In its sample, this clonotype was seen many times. The CDR3 DNA sequence: TGTGCCACCAGCAGAGATCGGGACCTAGAGACCCAGTACTTC. It is translated as CATSRDRDLETQYF. The chain couples TRBV15 to TRBJ2-5; D assignment may be TRBD1 or TRBD2 (5 bases each). This CDR3 region has 14 residues. The germline V gene has CDR1 LNHNV and CDR2 YYDKDF (reference sequence). V lost 0 bases and J lost 4, with 9 bases in between.

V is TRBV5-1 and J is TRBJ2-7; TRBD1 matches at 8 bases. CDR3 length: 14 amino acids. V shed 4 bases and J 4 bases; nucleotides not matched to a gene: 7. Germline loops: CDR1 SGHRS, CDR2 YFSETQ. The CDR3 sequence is CASSKGQGGYEQYF. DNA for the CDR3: TGCGCCAGCAGCAAAGGACAGGGCGGATACGAGCAGTACTTC. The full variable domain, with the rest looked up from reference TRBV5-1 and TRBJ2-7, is KAGVTQTPRYLIKTRGQQVTLSCSPISGHRSVSWYQQTPGQGLQFLFEYFSETQRNKGNFPGRFSGRQFSNSRSEMNVSTLELGDSALYLCASSKGQGGYEQYFGPGTRLTVT.

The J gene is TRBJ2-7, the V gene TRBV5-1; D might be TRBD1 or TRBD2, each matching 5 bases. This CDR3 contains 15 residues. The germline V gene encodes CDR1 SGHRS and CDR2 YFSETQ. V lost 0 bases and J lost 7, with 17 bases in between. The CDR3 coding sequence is TGCGCCAGCAGCTTGGGGGACGGCGGTTGGGCAGAGCAGTACTTC. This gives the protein CASSLGDGGWAEQYF.